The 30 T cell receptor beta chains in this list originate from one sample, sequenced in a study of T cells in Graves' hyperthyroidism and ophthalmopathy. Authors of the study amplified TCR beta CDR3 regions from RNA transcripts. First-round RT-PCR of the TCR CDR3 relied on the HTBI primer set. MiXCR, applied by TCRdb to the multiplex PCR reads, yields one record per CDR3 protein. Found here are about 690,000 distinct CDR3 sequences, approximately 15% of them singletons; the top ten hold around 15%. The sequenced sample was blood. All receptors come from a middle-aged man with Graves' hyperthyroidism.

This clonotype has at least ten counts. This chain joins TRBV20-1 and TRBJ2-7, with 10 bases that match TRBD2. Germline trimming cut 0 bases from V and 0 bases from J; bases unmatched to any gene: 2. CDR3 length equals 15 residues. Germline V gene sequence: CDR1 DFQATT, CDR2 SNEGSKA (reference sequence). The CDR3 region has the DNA TGCAGTGCTAGAGAGGCTAGCGGGAGCTCCTACGAGCAGTACTTC. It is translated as CSAREASGSSYEQYF.

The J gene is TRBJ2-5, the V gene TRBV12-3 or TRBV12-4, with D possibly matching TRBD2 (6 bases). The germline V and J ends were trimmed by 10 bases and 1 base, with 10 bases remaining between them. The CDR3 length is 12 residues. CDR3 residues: CATGGGQETQYF. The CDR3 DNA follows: TGTGCCACCGGGGGAGGCCAAGAGACCCAGTACTTC.

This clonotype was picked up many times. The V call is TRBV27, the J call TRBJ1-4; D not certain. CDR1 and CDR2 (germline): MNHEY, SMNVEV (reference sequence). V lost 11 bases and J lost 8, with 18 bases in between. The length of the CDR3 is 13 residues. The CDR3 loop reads CASATGRWEKLFF. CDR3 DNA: TGTGCCTCCGCAACCGGGAGGTGGGAAAAACTGTTTTTT.

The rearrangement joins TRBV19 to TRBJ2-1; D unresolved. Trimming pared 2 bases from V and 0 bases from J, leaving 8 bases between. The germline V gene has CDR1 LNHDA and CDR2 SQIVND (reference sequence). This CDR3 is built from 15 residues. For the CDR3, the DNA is TGTGCCAGTAGTATATACGACGGCTCCTACAATGAGCAGTTCTTC. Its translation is CASSIYDGSYNEQFF.

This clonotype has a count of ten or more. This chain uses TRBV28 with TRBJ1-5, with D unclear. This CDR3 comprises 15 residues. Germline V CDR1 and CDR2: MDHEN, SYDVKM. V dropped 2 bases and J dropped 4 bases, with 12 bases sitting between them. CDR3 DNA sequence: TGTGCCAGCAGTTTAGGAGTAGCGGGGAATCAGCCCCAGCATTTT. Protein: CASSLGVAGNQPQHF. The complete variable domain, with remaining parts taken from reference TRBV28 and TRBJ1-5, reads DVKVTQSSRYLVKRTGEKVFLECVQDMDHENMFWYRQDPGLGLRLIYFSYDVKMKEKGDIPEGYSVSREKKERFSLILESASTNQTSMYLCASSLGVAGNQPQHFGDGTRLSIL.

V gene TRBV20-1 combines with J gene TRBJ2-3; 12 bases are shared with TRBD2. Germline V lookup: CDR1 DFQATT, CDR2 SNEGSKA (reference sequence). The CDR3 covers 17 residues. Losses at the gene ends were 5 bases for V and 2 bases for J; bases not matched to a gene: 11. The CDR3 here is CSAAPLAGGGTTDTQYF. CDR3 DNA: TGCAGTGCTGCCCCCCTAGCGGGAGGGGGAACCACAGATACGCAGTATTTT.

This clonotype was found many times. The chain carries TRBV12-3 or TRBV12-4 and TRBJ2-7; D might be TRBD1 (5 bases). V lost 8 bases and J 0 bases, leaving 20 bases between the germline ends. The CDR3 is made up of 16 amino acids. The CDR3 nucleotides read TGTGCCAGCGGGGTTTGGGGCGCGAGGCGCTCCTACGAGCAGTACTTC. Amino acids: CASGVWGARRSYEQYF.

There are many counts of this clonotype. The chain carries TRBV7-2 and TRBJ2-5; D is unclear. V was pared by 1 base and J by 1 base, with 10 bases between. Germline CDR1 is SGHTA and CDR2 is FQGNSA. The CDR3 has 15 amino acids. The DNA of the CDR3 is TGTGCCAGCAGCTTAGAGTTGGGCCGCCAAGAGACCCAGTACTTC. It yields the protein CASSLELGRQETQYF. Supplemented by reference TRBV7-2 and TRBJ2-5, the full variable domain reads GAGVSQSPSNKVTEKGKDVELRCDPISGHTALYWYRQSLGQGLEFLIYFQGNSAPDKSGLPSDRFSAERTGGSVSTLTIQRTQQEDSAVYLCASSLELGRQETQYFGPGTRLLVL.

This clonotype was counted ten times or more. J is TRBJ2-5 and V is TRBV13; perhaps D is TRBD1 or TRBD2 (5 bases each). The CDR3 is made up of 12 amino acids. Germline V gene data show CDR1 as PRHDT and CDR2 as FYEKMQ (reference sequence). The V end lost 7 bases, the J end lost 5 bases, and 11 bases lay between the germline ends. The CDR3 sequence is CASNRGPETQYF. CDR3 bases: TGTGCCAGCAACCGGGGCCCCGAGACCCAGTACTTC.

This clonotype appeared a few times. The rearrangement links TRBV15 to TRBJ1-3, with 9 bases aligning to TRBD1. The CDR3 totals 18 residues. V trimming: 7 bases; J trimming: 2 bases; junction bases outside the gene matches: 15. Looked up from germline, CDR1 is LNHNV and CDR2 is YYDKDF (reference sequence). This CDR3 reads CATMTQIQGAKTGNTIYF. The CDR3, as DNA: TGTGCCACCATGACCCAAATACAGGGGGCGAAGACTGGAAACACCATATATTTT.

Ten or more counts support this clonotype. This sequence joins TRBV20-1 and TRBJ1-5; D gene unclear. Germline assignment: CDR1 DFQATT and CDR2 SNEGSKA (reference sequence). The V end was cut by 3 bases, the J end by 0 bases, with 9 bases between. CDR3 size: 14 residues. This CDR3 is CSARLGYSNQPQHF. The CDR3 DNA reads TGCAGTGCTAGGCTAGGGTATAGCAATCAGCCCCAGCATTTT.

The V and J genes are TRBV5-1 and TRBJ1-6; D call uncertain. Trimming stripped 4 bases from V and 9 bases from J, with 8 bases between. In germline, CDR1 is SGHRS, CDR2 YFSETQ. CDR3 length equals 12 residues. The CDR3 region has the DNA TGCGCCAGCAGCGAAAACGGTTCACCCCTCCACTTT. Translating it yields CASSENGSPLHF.

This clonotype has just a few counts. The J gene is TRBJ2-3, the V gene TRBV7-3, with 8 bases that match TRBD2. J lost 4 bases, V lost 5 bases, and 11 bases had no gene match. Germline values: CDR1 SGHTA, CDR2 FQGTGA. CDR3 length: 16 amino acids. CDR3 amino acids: CASSLAAGGSADTQYF. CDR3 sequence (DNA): TGTGCCAGCAGCCTGGCGGCGGGAGGTTCCGCAGATACGCAGTATTTT.

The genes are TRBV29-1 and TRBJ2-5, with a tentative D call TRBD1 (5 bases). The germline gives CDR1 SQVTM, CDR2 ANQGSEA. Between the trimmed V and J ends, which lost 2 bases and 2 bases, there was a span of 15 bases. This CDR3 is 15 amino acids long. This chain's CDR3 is CSVENVGVRQETQYF. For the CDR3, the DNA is TGCAGCGTTGAAAATGTAGGGGTAAGGCAAGAGACCCAGTACTTC.

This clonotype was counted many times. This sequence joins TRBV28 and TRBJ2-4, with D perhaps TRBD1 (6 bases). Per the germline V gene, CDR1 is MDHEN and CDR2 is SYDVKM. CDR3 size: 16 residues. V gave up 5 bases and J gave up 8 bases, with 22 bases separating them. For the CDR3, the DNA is TGTGCCAGCAGTACGCTCCGGGACACCCGCCGGGACATTCAGTACTTC. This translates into CASSTLRDTRRDIQYF.

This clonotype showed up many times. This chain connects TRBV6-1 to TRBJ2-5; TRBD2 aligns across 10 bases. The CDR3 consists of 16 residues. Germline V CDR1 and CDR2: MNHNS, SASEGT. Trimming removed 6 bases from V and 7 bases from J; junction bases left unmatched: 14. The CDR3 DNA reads TGTGCCAGCAGACCCACTAGCGGGACAAGCGCGGGGACCCAGTACTTC. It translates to CASRPTSGTSAGTQYF.

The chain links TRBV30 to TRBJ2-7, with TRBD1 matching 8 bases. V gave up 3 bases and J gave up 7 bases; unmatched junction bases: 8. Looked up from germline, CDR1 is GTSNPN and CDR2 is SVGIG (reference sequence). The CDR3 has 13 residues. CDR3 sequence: CAWRVDRVREQYF. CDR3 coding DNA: TGTGCCTGGAGGGTGGACAGGGTAAGGGAGCAGTACTTC.

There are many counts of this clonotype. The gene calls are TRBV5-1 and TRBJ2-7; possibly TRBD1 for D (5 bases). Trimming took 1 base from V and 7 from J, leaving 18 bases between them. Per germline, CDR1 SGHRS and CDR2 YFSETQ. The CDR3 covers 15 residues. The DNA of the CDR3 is TGCGCCAGCAGCTTGATTTCAGGGCCTCCCGCTGAGCAGTACTTC. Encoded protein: CASSLISGPPAEQYF.

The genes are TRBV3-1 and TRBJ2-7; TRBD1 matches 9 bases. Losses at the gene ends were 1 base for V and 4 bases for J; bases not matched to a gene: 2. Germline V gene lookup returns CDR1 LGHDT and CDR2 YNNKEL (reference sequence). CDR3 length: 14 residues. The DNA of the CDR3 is TGTGCCAGCAGCCAAGGACAGGGGGGATACGAGCAGTACTTC. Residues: CASSQGQGGYEQYF.

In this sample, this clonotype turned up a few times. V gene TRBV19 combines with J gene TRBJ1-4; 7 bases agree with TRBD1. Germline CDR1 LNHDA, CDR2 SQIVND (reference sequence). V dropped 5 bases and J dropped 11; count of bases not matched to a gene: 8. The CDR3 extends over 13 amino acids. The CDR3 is CASSEETGLKLFF. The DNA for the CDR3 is TGTGCCAGTAGTGAAGAGACAGGGCTGAAACTGTTTTTT.

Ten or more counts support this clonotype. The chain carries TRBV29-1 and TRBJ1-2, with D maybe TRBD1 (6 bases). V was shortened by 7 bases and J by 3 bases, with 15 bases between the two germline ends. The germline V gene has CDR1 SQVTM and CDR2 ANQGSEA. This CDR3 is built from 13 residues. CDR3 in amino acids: CSADRTDDYGYTF. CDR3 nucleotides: TGCAGCGCCGATCGGACAGATGACTATGGCTACACCTTC.

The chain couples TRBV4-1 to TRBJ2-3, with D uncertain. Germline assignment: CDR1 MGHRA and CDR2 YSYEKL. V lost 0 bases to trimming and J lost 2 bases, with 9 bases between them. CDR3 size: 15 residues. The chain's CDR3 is CASSQDGAPTDTQYF. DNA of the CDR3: TGCGCCAGCAGCCAAGACGGAGCCCCCACAGATACGCAGTATTTT.

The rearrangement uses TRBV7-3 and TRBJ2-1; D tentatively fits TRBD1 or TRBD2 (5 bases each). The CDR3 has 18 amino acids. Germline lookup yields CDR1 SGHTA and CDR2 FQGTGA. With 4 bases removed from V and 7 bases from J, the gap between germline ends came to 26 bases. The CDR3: CASSSPSRDLFSRNEQFF. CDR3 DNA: TGTGCCAGCAGCTCCCCGTCCCGGGACCTCTTTAGTAGGAATGAGCAGTTCTTC.

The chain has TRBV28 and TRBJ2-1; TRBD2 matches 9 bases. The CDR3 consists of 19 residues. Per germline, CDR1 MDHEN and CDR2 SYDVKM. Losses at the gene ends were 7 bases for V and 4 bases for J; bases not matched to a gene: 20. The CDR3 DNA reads TGTGCCAGCACTTTGAGAAGAGGGGAACTAGCGGGTATTTACAATGAGCAGTTCTTC. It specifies CASTLRRGELAGIYNEQFF.

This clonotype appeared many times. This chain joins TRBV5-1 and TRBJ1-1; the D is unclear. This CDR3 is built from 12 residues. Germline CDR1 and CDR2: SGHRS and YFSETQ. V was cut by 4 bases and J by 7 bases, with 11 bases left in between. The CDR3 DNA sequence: TGCGCCAGCAGCGAAGTCAAGTTTGAAGCTTTCTTT. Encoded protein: CASSEVKFEAFF.

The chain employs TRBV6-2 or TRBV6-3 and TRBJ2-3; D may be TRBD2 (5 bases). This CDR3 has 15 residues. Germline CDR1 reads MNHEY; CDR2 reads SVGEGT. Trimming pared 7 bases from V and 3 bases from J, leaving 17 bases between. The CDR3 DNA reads TGTGCCAGCATAAGTGATACGGGAAGGACAGATACGCAGTATTTT. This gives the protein CASISDTGRTDTQYF.

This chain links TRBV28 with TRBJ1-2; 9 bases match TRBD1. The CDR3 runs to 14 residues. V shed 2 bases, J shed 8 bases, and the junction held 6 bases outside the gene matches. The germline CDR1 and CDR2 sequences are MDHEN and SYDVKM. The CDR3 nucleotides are TGTGCCAGCAGTTTACCCCTGGACAGGGGAGGCTACACCTTC. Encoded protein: CASSLPLDRGGYTF.

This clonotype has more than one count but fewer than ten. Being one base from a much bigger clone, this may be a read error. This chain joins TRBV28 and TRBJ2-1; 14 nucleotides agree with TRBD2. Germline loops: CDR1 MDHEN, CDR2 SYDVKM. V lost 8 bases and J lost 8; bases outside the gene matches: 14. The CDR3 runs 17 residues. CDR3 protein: CASGPTRLAGGPHEQFF. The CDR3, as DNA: TGTGCCAGCGGTCCCACCCGACTAGCGGGAGGGCCGCATGAGCAGTTCTTC.

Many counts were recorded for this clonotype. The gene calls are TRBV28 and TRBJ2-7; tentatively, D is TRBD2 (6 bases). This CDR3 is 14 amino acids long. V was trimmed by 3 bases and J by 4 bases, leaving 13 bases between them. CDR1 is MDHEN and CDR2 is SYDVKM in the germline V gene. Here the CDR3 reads CASSFPGDPYEQYF. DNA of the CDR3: TGTGCCAGCAGTTTCCCGGGGGATCCGTACGAGCAGTACTTC.

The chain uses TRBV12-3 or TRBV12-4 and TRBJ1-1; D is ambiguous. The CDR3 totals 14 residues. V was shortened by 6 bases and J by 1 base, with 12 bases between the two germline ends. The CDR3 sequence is CASSPWSPNTEAFF. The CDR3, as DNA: TGTGCCAGCAGCCCGTGGAGCCCGAACACTGAAGCTTTCTTT.